The entry below describes one T cell receptor (beta chain). Its cognate antigen is unknown. These data originate in a study of beta chain features in type 1 diabetes. On the study more broadly: Patients did not differ from healthy donors in age, gender or cell yield. Whole-study results and caveats: Type 1 diabetes patients showed a moderate but significant shortening of TCRB CDR3s in all four CD4+ subsets. Among patients, naive, central memory and Treg TCRB repertoires appeared more similar than among healthy donors.

Each donor gave one heparinised blood draw averaging about 110 mL. Every isolated RNA sample was fully reverse transcribed, so sequencing captured expressed TCRB transcripts. Assay used: immunoSEQ multiplex PCR; TCRdb lists only in-frame clones, some missing. The sample has more than 300,000 clones; roughly 8% are singletons. This CDR3 has 15 amino acids. With 0 bases removed from V and 2 bases from J, the gap between germline ends came to 11 bases. Germline CDR1 reads MNHNY; CDR2 reads SVGAGI (reference sequence). The material sequenced was central memory CD4+ T cells from blood. The sequence came from a woman aged 18-29 years in good health. The J gene is TRBJ2-7, the V gene TRBV6-6; D might be TRBD1 (5 bases). CDR3 protein: CASSYSIREPYEQYF. The CDR3 nucleotides are TGTGCCAGCAGTTACTCGATCAGGGAACCCTACGAGCAGTACTTC.